This T cell receptor beta chain was captured in a study of T cells in Graves' hyperthyroidism and ophthalmopathy. General study points: Most expanded thyroid clonotypes above 0.001 recurred in blood.

This clonotype turned up a few times. What it recognizes is unknown. Per germline, CDR1 DFQATT and CDR2 SNEGSKA (reference sequence). J gave up 4 bases and V 6 bases, and 9 bases lay outside the gene matches. The CDR3 spans 14 residues. TCR beta CDR3 sequences were amplified from RNA transcripts. With the HTBI primer set, the TCR CDR3 went through a first round of RT-PCR. MiXCR was run by TCRdb on the multiplex PCR reads, yielding one entry per CDR3 protein. The sample records hundreds of thousands of distinct CDR3 sequences, approximately 14% being singletons. Material: blood. V and J are TRBV20-1 and TRBJ1-1, with 9 bases matching TRBD1. This TCR derives from a woman in her twenties or thirties with Graves' hyperthyroidism that later progressed to Graves' ophthalmopathy. This CDR3 reads CSAAKTGGGTEAFF. DNA for the CDR3: TGCAGTGCGGCCAAGACAGGGGGGGGCACTGAAGCTTTCTTT.